Presented here are 11 T cell receptor beta chains from one specimen sequenced in a study of blood T cell repertoires in COVID-19. Method: immunoSEQ multiplex PCR; TCRdb's copy keeps in-frame clones and lacks some. This table has roughly 290,000 clones, more than 80% appearing once. Sequenced sample: peripheral blood. These receptors all come from a woman in her 30s with COVID-19, enrolled during active disease.

This chain uses TRBV18 with TRBJ2-7, with 12 bases fitting TRBD2. The CDR3 is 16 residues long. Per germline, CDR1 KGHSH and CDR2 LQKENI. J was trimmed by 4 bases and V by 6 bases; bases with no gene match: 10. This CDR3 reads CASSLRLAGVSYEQYF. The DNA of the CDR3 is TGTGCCAGCTCTCTAAGACTAGCGGGAGTATCGTACGAGCAGTACTTC.

This chain uses TRBV9 with TRBJ2-3; perhaps TRBD2 as D (5 bases). Germline CDR1 reads SGDLS; CDR2 reads YYNGEE. This CDR3 region has 15 residues. V was cut by 3 bases and J by 2 bases, with 13 bases left in between. As DNA, the CDR3 is TGTGCCAGCAGCGAATACGGGGTGAACACAGATACGCAGTATTTT. This sequence encodes CASSEYGVNTDTQYF.

V is TRBV24-1 and J is TRBJ2-7, with 10 bases aligning to TRBD1. Germline V gives CDR1 KGHDR, CDR2 SFDVKD. The V and J ends lost 3 bases and 4 bases, in that order; junction bases with no gene match: 8. This CDR3 region has 16 residues. The chain's CDR3 is CATSDNTGTGAYEQYF. CDR3 DNA sequence: TGTGCCACCAGTGATAATACCGGGACAGGGGCTTACGAGCAGTACTTC.

This clone was recorded once. The CDR3 sequence is CASSALSTSEYNEQFF. CDR3 DNA: TGTGCCAGCAGTGCCCTCTCGACTAGCGAGTACAATGAGCAGTTCTTC. The chain links TRBV6-4 to TRBJ2-1, with 8 bases matching TRBD2. This CDR3 comprises 16 residues. V was clipped by 4 bases and J by 4 bases; unmatched bases: 9. CDR1 is MRHNA and CDR2 is SNTAGT in the germline V gene.

The V and J genes are TRBV7-9 and TRBJ2-1; TRBD2 agrees at 7 bases. The CDR3 has 13 amino acids. The V and J ends lost 0 bases and 7 bases, in that order; junction bases with no gene match: 0. Germline V gene lookup returns CDR1 SEHNR and CDR2 FQNEAQ (reference sequence). CDR3 region: CASSLAGGNEQFF. The DNA of the CDR3 is TGTGCCAGCAGCTTAGCGGGAGGGAATGAGCAGTTCTTC.

The rearrangement uses TRBV2 and TRBJ2-4; D is possibly TRBD2 (7 bases). Germline assignment: CDR1 SNHLY and CDR2 FYNNEI. The CDR3 runs 15 residues. The V and J ends lost 3 bases and 0 bases respectively, with 9 bases between them. CDR3 sequence reads: CASSDGGLAKNIQYF. The CDR3 coding sequence is TGTGCCAGCAGTGACGGGGGGCTAGCCAAAAACATTCAGTACTTC.

The chain joins TRBV6-5 to TRBJ1-2, with D perhaps TRBD1 (5 bases). Germline V CDR1 and CDR2: MNHEY, SVGAGI. The CDR3 spans 12 residues. V gave up 7 bases and J gave up 8 bases, with 14 bases separating them. This chain's CDR3 is CASTGNMDGYTF. The DNA of the CDR3 is TGTGCCAGCACAGGGAATATGGACGGCTACACCTTC.

This chain connects TRBV7-9 to TRBJ2-7; the match to TRBD1 covers 8 bases. Trimming took 4 bases from V and 0 from J; bases not matched to a gene: 5. The CDR3 extends over 15 amino acids. Germline CDR1 reads SEHNR; CDR2 reads FQNEAQ (reference sequence). DNA for the CDR3: TGTGCCAGCAGCTCGCTCAGGGGGCACTCCTACGAGCAGTACTTC. It is translated as CASSSLRGHSYEQYF.

V and J are TRBV18 and TRBJ1-3; possibly TRBD1 for D (5 bases). This CDR3 region has 16 residues. Germline-derived CDR1 and CDR2 are KGHSH and LQKENI. V was cut by 4 bases and J by 3 bases, with 16 bases left in between. The CDR3 DNA follows: TGTGCCAGCTCACGGGCGACAGCCCAGAGTGGAAACACCATATATTTT. This gives the protein CASSRATAQSGNTIYF.

This chain links TRBV19 with TRBJ1-1, with 7 positions matching TRBD1. V was pared by 7 bases and J by 3 bases, with 8 bases of the junction left unmatched. The CDR3 extends over 14 amino acids. CDR1 is LNHDA and CDR2 is SQIVND in the germline V gene (reference sequence). CDR3 region: CASTPGQPYTEAFF. The DNA for the CDR3 is TGTGCCAGTACCCCGGGACAGCCGTACACTGAAGCTTTCTTT.

The chain joins TRBV27 to TRBJ2-6; 10 bases match TRBD1. Germline trimming cut 3 bases from V and 1 base from J; bases unmatched to any gene: 3. Germline-derived CDR1 and CDR2 are MNHEY and SMNVEV (reference sequence). The CDR3 has 17 residues. The CDR3 bases are TGTGCCAGCAGTTTCGGACAGGGGGTTTCTGGGGCCAACGTCCTGACTTTC. Encoded protein: CASSFGQGVSGANVLTF. Using reference TRBV27 and TRBJ2-6 for the parts outside the CDR3, the full variable domain is EAQVTQNPRYLITVTGKKLTVTCSQNMNHEYMSWYRQDPGLGLRQIYYSMNVEVTDKGDVPEGYKVSRKEKRNFPLILESPSPNQTSLYFCASSFGQGVSGANVLTFGAGSRLTVL.